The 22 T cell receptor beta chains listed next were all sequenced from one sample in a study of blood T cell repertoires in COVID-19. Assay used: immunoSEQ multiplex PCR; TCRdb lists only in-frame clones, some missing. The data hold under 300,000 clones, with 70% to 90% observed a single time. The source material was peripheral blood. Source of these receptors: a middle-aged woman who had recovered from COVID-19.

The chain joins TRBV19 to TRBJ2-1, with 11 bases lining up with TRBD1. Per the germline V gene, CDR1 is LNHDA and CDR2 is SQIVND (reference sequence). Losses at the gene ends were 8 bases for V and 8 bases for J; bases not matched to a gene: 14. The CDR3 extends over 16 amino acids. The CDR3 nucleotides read TGTGCCAGTTACGGGGGCCGGGACAGGGGGTTGGATGAGCAGTTCTTC. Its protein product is CASYGGRDRGLDEQFF.

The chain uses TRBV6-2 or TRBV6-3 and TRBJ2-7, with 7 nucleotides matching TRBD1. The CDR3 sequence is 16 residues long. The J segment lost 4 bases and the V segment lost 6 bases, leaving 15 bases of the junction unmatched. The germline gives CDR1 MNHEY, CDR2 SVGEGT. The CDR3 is CASSSHDRAIRYEQYF. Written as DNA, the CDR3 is TGTGCCAGCAGCTCACATGACAGGGCGATACGGTACGAGCAGTACTTC.

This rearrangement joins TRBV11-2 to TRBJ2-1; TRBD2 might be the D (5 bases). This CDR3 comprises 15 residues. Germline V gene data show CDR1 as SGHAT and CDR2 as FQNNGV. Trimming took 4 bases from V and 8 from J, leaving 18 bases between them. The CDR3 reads CASSSSGLPRDEQFF. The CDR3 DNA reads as TGTGCCAGCAGCTCCTCCGGACTCCCCCGGGATGAGCAGTTCTTC.

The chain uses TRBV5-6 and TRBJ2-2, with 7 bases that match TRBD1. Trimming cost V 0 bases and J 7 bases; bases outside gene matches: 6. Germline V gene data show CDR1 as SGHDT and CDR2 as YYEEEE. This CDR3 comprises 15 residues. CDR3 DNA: TGTGCCAGCAGCTTGGGAGACAGGGACGTCGGGGAGCTGTTTTTT. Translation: CASSLGDRDVGELFF.

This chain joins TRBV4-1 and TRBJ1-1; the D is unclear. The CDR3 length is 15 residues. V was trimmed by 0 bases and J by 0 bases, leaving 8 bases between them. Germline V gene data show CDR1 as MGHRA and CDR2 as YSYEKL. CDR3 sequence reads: CASSQESRLNTEAFF. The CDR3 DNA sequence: TGCGCCAGCAGCCAAGAGTCGCGTTTGAACACTGAAGCTTTCTTT.

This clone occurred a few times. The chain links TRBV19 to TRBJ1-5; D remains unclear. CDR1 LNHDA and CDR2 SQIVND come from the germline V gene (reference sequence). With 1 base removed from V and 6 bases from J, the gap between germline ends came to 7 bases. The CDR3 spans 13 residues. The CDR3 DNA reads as TGTGCCAGTAGTATAGGGGAGTTTCAGCCCCAGCATTTT. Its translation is CASSIGEFQPQHF.

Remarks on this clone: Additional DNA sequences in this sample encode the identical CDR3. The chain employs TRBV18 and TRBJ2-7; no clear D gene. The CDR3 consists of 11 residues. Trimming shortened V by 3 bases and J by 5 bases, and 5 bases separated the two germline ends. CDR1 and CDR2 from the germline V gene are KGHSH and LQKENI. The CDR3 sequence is CASSPRDEQYF. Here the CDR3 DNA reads TGTGCCAGCTCACCCCGGGACGAGCAGTACTTC.

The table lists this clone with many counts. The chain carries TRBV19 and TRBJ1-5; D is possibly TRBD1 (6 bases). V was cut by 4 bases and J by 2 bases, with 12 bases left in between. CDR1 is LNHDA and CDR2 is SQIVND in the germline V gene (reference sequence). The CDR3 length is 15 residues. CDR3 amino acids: CASSRKQGRNQPQHF. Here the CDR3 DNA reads TGTGCCAGTAGTAGGAAACAGGGACGCAATCAGCCCCAGCATTTT.

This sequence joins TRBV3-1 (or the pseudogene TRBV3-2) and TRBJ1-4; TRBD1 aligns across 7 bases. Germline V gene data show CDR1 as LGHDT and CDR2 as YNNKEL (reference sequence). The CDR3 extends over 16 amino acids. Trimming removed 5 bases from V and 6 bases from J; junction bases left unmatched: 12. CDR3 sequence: CASSYSRLDRDEKLFF. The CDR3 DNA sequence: TGTGCCAGCAGCTACAGCCGACTAGACAGGGATGAAAAACTGTTTTTT.

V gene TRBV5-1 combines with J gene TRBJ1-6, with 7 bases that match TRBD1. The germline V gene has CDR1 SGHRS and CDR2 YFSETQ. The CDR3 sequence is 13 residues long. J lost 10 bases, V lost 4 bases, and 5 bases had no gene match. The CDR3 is CASSPDRDSPLHF. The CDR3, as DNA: TGCGCCAGCAGCCCCGACAGGGACTCACCCCTCCACTTT. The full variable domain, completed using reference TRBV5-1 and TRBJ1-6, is KAGVTQTPRYLIKTRGQQVTLSCSPISGHRSVSWYQQTPGQGLQFLFEYFSETQRNKGNFPGRFSGRQFSNSRSEMNVSTLELGDSALYLCASSPDRDSPLHFGNGTRLTVT.

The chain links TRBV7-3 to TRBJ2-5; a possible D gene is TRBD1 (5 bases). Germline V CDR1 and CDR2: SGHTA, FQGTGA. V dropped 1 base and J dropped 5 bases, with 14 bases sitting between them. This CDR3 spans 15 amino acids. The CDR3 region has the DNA TGTGCCAGCAGCTTAATGGCCGGGTCAGGGGAGACCCAGTACTTC. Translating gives CASSLMAGSGETQYF.

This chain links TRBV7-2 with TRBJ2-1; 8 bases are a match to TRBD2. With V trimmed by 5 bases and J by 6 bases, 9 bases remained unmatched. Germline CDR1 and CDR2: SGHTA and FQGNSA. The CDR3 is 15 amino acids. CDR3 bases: TGTGCCAGCAGCCCCCTAGCGGGTGTTATCAATGAGCAGTTCTTC. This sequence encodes CASSPLAGVINEQFF.

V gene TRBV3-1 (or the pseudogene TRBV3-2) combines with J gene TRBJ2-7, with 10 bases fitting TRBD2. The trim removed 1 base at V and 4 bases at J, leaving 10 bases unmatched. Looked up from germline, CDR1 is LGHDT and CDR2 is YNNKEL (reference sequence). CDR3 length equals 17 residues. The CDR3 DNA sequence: TGTGCCAGCAGCCAAGTTGGGTTAGCGGGGGGATTGTACGAGCAGTACTTC. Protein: CASSQVGLAGGLYEQYF.

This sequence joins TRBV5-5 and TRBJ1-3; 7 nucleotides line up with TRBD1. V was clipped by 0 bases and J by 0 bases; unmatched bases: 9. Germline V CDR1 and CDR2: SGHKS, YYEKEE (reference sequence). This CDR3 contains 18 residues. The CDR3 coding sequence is TGTGCCAGCAGCTTGGTATTGTTGGGACAGAGCTCTGGAAACACCATATATTTT. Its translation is CASSLVLLGQSSGNTIYF.

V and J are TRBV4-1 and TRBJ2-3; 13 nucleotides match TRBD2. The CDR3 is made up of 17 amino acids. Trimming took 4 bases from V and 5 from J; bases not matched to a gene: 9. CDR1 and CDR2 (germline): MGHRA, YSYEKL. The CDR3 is CASSPRLAGGPRDTQYF. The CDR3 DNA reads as TGCGCCAGCAGCCCTAGACTAGCGGGGGGACCGAGAGATACGCAGTATTTT.

CDR3 region: CAWSLQGDQPQHF. CDR3 coding DNA: TGTGCCTGGAGTTTACAGGGAGATCAGCCCCAGCATTTT. V and J are TRBV30 and TRBJ1-5, with D possibly being TRBD1 (6 bases). Looked up from germline, CDR1 is GTSNPN and CDR2 is SVGIG (reference sequence). The CDR3 spans 13 residues. The ends were cut back, 2 bases at V and 5 bases at J, with 10 bases in the middle.

CDR3 sequence (DNA): TGTGCCAGCAGTTACGGCCAGTATGGCTACACCTTC. Translation gives CASSYGQYGYTF. J is TRBJ1-2 and V is TRBV6-2 or TRBV6-3; D uncertain. Germline V lookup: CDR1 MNHEY, CDR2 SVGEGT. The length of the CDR3 is 12 residues. V was pared by 2 bases and J by 5 bases, with 6 bases between.

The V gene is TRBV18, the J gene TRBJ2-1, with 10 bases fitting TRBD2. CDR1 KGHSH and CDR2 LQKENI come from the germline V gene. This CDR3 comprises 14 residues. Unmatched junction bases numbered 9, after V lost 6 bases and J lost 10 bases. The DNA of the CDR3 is TGTGCCAGCTCGACCACCAGCGGGAGGGCCGAGCAGTTCTTC. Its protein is CASSTTSGRAEQFF. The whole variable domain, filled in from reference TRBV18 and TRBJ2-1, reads NAGVMQNPRHLVRRRGQEARLRCSPMKGHSHVYWYRQLPEEGLKFMVYLQKENIIDESGMPKERFSAEFPKEGPSILRIQQVVRGDSAAYFCASSTTSGRAEQFFGPGTRLTVL.

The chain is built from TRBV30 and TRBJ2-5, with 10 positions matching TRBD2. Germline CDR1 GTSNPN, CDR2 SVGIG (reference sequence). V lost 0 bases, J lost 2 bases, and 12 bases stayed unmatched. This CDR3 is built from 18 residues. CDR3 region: CAWSVSQGASGGQETQYF. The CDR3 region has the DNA TGTGCCTGGAGTGTATCCCAAGGGGCTAGCGGGGGACAAGAGACCCAGTACTTC.

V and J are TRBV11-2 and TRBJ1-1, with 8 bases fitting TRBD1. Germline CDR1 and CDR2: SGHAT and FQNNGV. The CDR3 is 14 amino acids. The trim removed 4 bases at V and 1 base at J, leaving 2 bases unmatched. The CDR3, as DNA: TGTGCCAGCAGCTCAGGACAGGGGAACACTGAAGCTTTCTTT. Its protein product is CASSSGQGNTEAFF.

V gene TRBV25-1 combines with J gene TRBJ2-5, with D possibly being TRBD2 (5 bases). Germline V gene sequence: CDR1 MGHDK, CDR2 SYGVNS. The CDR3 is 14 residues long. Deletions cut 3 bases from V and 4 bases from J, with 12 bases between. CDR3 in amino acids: CASSDFAAGETQYF. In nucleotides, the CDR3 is TGTGCCAGCAGTGACTTCGCGGCGGGAGAGACCCAGTACTTC.

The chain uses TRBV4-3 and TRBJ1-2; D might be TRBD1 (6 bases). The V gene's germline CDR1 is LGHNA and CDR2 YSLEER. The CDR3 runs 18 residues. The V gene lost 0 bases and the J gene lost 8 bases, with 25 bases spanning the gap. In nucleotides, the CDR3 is TGCGCCAGCAGCCAAGATTGGGGACACACGGCGATTCTGAAGGGCTACACCTTC. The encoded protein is CASSQDWGHTAILKGYTF.